Listed below are T cell receptor beta chains from one sample, sequenced in a study of somatic mutations in cytotoxic T cells in rheumatoid arthritis. Only in-frame clones appear in the TCRdb table, and some are missing; sequencing was by immunoSEQ multiplex PCR. The sample lists roughly 10,000 clones, over 70% occurring once. The sequencing input was CD8+ T cells sorted from blood. The receptors come from a man aged 45-65 years in good health. The conserved cysteine and the conserved F or W are not part of the CDR3 here.

TRBV4-3,ASSRDRDISYEQY
TRBV10-3,AISDGVARGVQTQY
TRBV7-3,ASSALRTSYNEQF
TRBV19,ASSSGRGDTQY
TRBV19,ASSIGPRTSSGGPNTGELF
TRBV4-2,ASSSRAGGGPGELF
TRBV5-1,ASRSWTSGRRTDTQY
TRBV28,ASSFGTGRNQPQH
TRBV5-1,ASSLEGRSNQPQH
TRBV6-5,ASRRGQGPYNEQF
TRBV13,ASSLDRASLYEQY
TRBV4-1,ASSQDRELWERGGNTGELF
TRBV5-6,ASSLWGDGANVLT
TRBV9,ASSVRDSPYEQY
TRBV2,ASSERVGNQPQH
TRBV6-5,ASSWGLAGTYEQY
TRBV28,ASSLGTEMNTEAF
TRBV27,ASSLLAGGSETQY
TRBV7-8,ASSLTAGGFDTQY